One sample yielded the 16 T cell receptor beta chains listed below, sequenced in a study of blood T cell repertoires in COVID-19. The protocol was immunoSEQ multiplex PCR, while the TCRdb copy is restricted to in-frame clones and leaves out a portion. The repertoire has fewer than 250,000 clones, around 90% of them found once; the top ten carry about 14%. The sequencing input was PBMCs or T cells enriched from blood (not recorded which). The receptors derive from a woman aged 50 to 60 with acute COVID-19.

This sequence joins TRBV6-5 and TRBJ1-2, with TRBD1 matching 8 bases. This CDR3 spans 14 amino acids. The V gene's germline CDR1 is MNHEY and CDR2 SVGAGI. V dropped 4 bases and J dropped 8; count of bases not matched to a gene: 9. DNA for the CDR3: TGTGCCAGCAGTTTATATACAGGGGGAAAGGGCTACACCTTC. Protein product: CASSLYTGGKGYTF.

V gene TRBV7-8 combines with J gene TRBJ1-3, with a possible D match to TRBD1 (6 bases). Germline values: CDR1 SGHVS, CDR2 FQNEAQ. Trimming removed 3 bases at V and 4 bases at J, with 13 bases between. The CDR3 runs 15 residues. CDR3 coding DNA: TGTGCCAGCAGCTTCCAGGGGCGAGAGGGAAACACCATATATTTT. Encoded protein: CASSFQGREGNTIYF. Full variable domain (remainder filled in from reference TRBV7-8 and TRBJ1-3): GAGVSQSPRYKVAKRGQDVALRCDPISGHVSLFWYQQALGQGPEFLTYFQNEAQLDKSGLPSDRFFAERPEGSVSTLKIQRTQQEDSAVYLCASSFQGREGNTIYFGEGSWLTVV.

The chain is built from TRBV11-3 and TRBJ2-3; tentatively, D is TRBD1 (6 bases). Germline V gives CDR1 SGHNT, CDR2 YENEEA. This CDR3 has 13 amino acids. V lost 3 bases to trimming and J lost 6 bases, with 10 bases between them. In DNA form, the CDR3 reads TGTGCCAGCAGCTTTGGGGACATGGATACGCAGTATTTT. Residues: CASSFGDMDTQYF.

The CDR3 nucleotides read TGTGCCAGCAGCTTGCCGAGCTCCTATAATTCACCCCTCCACTTT. Encoded protein: CASSLPSSYNSPLHF. The chain links TRBV5-6 to TRBJ1-6; no definite D call. This CDR3 contains 15 residues. The V end lost 1 base, the J end lost 0 bases, and 5 bases lay between the germline ends. CDR1 is SGHDT, CDR2 YYEEEE, per germline. Combining the CDR3 with reference TRBV5-6 and TRBJ1-6 gives the whole variable domain DAGVTQSPTHLIKTRGQQVTLRCSPKSGHDTVSWYQQALGQGPQFIFQYYEEEERQRGNFPDRFSGHQFPNYSSELNVNALLLGDSALYLCASSLPSSYNSPLHFGNGTRLTVT.

The V and J genes are TRBV19 and TRBJ2-1; TRBD2 matches at 10 bases. J lost 4 bases, V lost 0 bases, and 3 bases had no gene match. Germline lookup yields CDR1 LNHDA and CDR2 SQIVND (reference sequence). This CDR3 contains 16 residues. CDR3 coding DNA: TGTGCCAGTAGTATAGATGAGCGGGAGGGTTACAATGAGCAGTTCTTC. It is translated as CASSIDEREGYNEQFF.

This chain joins TRBV19 and TRBJ1-1; D unclear. Trimming took off 2 bases at V and 1 base at J, with 14 bases between the two ends. The CDR3 loop spans 16 amino acids. Per the germline V gene, CDR1 is LNHDA and CDR2 is SQIVND (reference sequence). CDR3 sequence (DNA): TGTGCCAGTAGTATAACCCGCATGACACGGAACACTGAAGCTTTCTTT. It encodes CASSITRMTRNTEAFF.

The rearrangement joins TRBV6-7 to TRBJ2-1; 11 bases are a match to TRBD2. TRBV6-7 qualifies as an ORF whose function is uncertain. V gave up 5 bases and J gave up 2 bases; unmatched junction bases: 5. The CDR3 runs 16 residues. CDR3 sequence: CASSPPTSGTYNEQFF. For the CDR3, the DNA is TGTGCCAGCAGTCCGCCGACTAGCGGGACCTACAATGAGCAGTTCTTC.

The chain links TRBV7-3 to TRBJ2-7; weak D call: TRBD1 (6 bases). With 3 bases removed from V and 6 bases from J, the gap between germline ends came to 21 bases. Germline V CDR1 and CDR2: SGHTA, FQGTGA. The CDR3 is 16 amino acids. CDR3 sequence reads: CASSFSGTPSLLEQYF. In DNA form, the CDR3 reads TGTGCCAGCAGCTTCTCCGGGACACCCAGTTTACTCGAGCAGTACTTC. The full variable domain, with the rest looked up from reference TRBV7-3 and TRBJ2-7, is GAGVSQTPSNKVTEKGKYVELRCDPISGHTALYWYRQSLGQGPEFLIYFQGTGAADDSGLPNDRFFAVRPEGSVSTLKIQRTERGDSAVYLCASSFSGTPSLLEQYFGPGTRLTVT.

V and J are TRBV6-2 or TRBV6-3 and TRBJ1-5; D unclear. In germline, CDR1 is MNHEY, CDR2 SVGEGT. V was shortened by 2 bases and J by 0 bases, with 11 bases between the two germline ends. This CDR3 has 16 amino acids. For the CDR3, the DNA is TGTGCCAGCAGTTACGCTACTTTCTATAGCAATCAGCCCCAGCATTTT. Encoded protein: CASSYATFYSNQPQHF.

The chain employs TRBV6-2 or TRBV6-3 and TRBJ2-1; TRBD1 agrees at 7 bases. The germline V gene has CDR1 MNHEY and CDR2 SVGEGT. The V and J ends lost 0 bases and 4 bases, in that order; junction bases with no gene match: 3. CDR3 length: 15 amino acids. The DNA of the CDR3 is TGTGCCAGCAGTTACTCGGGACAGATATACAATGAGCAGTTCTTC. As protein: CASSYSGQIYNEQFF.

CDR3 in amino acids: CASSFRDRGEKLFF. CDR3 nucleotide sequence: TGTGCCAGCAGCTTCCGCGACAGGGGTGAAAAACTGTTTTTT. The J gene is TRBJ1-4, the V gene TRBV7-9; 8 bases line up with TRBD1. V shed 3 bases and J 7 bases; nucleotides not matched to a gene: 4. Germline-derived CDR1 and CDR2 are SEHNR and FQNEAQ (reference sequence). The CDR3 has 14 residues.

V usage is TRBV5-1 and J usage is TRBJ2-3; 11 positions match TRBD2. This CDR3 is 15 amino acids long. The germline CDR1 and CDR2 sequences are SGHRS and YFSETQ. The trim removed 4 bases at V and 4 bases at J, leaving 5 bases unmatched. The CDR3 DNA reads as TGCGCCAGCAGCCTGCCGGGACTAGCGGCAGATACGCAGTATTTT. Amino acid sequence: CASSLPGLAADTQYF.

The chain couples TRBV7-2 to TRBJ1-4, with 7 bases that match TRBD1. The junction had 5 bases not matched to a gene; V was cut back by 3 bases and J by 4 bases. The V gene's germline CDR1 is SGHTA and CDR2 FQGNSA. This CDR3 comprises 15 residues. The CDR3 is CASSFGGTVNEKLFF. For the CDR3, the DNA is TGTGCCAGCAGCTTTGGCGGGACAGTTAATGAAAAACTGTTTTTT.

This clone was observed once. DNA of the CDR3: TGTGCCAGCACGAAGGAAGTGTGGACTAACGAGCAGTACTTC. The encoded protein is CASTKEVWTNEQYF. The V and J genes are TRBV5-8 and TRBJ2-7; D is possibly TRBD2 (6 bases). Trimming removed 6 bases at V and 5 bases at J, with 18 bases between. Germline-derived CDR1 and CDR2 are SGHTS and YDEGEE. The CDR3 runs 14 residues.

In this sample, this clone turned up a few times. This chain uses TRBV19 with TRBJ1-2; no clear D. Looked up from germline, CDR1 is LNHDA and CDR2 is SQIVND (reference sequence). The length of the CDR3 is 13 residues. V lost 1 base to trimming and J lost 5 bases, with 8 bases between them. The CDR3: CASSIGREYGYTF. CDR3 in DNA: TGTGCCAGTAGTATAGGACGGGAATATGGCTACACCTTC. The complete variable domain, with remaining parts taken from reference TRBV19 and TRBJ1-2, reads DGGITQSPKYLFRKEGQNVTLSCEQNLNHDAMYWYRQDPGQGLRLIYYSQIVNDFQKGDIAEGYSVSREKKESFPLTVTSAQKNPTAFYLCASSIGREYGYTFGSGTRLTVV.

The rearrangement uses TRBV4-1 and TRBJ2-1; D possibly corresponds to TRBD2 (5 bases). V was clipped by 1 base and J by 7 bases, with 20 bases between them. The germline V gene encodes CDR1 MGHRA and CDR2 YSYEKL. The CDR3 extends over 17 amino acids. In nucleotides, the CDR3 is TGCGCCAGCAGCCAAGTTCTATCGGGAACAGTTCTAAATGAGCAGTTCTTC. Residues: CASSQVLSGTVLNEQFF.